This T cell receptor (beta chain) emerged from a study of blood T cell repertoires in COVID-19. Whole-study context: The United States, Italy and Spain were the sources of the acute and convalescent COVID-19 samples.

V lost 0 bases and J lost 9; bases outside the gene matches: 11. The CDR3 loop spans 15 amino acids. The authors' processing: The authors estimated nucleated cell counts from reference gene primer amplification. Method: immunoSEQ multiplex PCR; TCRdb's copy keeps in-frame clones and lacks some. Clonal size and the V and J genes are those of that table, whereas D and trimming came from the DNA. Among some 450,000 clones, around 90% were seen once, and the ten largest hold roughly 0.84%. The gene calls are TRBV5-3 and TRBJ2-7; 8 bases line up with TRBD2. TRBV5-3 carries the ORF label, with uncertain function. The sequenced sample was peripheral blood. The sequence was collected from a man in his late teens or twenties with COVID-19, enrolled during active disease. CDR3 DNA: TGTGCCAGAAGCTTGGGCCCTTCGGGAGGGCCTGGGCAGTACTTC. It translates to CARSLGPSGGPGQYF.